One sample yielded the 21 T cell receptor beta chains listed below, sequenced in a study of shared T cell receptors in the human thymus. Some clones are missing from TCRdb's copy, which holds only in-frame ones; the method was immunoSEQ multiplex PCR. The repertoire holds 700,000 or so clones, with approximately 85% as singletons. These sequences were also reported in another study, on human thymus T cells.

The sample was thymocytes. The receptor source for this set is a girl under three years old with a congenital heart defect.

J is TRBJ2-1 and V is TRBV5-1; 13 bases are shared with TRBD2. The CDR3 has 19 residues. V shed 2 bases, J shed 3 bases, and the junction held 11 bases outside the gene matches. Germline values: CDR1 SGHRS, CDR2 YFSETQ. The DNA for the CDR3 is TGCGCCAGCAGCTTACTAGCGGGGGGGCACCGGGGGAACTACAATGAGCAGTTCTTC. Translated: CASSLLAGGHRGNYNEQFF.

The chain uses TRBV5-6 and TRBJ1-2; TRBD1 matches 7 bases. This CDR3 is 15 amino acids long. Trimming removed 4 bases from V and 5 bases from J; junction bases left unmatched: 11. Germline V CDR1 and CDR2: SGHDT, YYEEEE. DNA of the CDR3: TGTGCCAGCAGCAACCGGGACAGATATTCGTATGGCTACACCTTC. It codes for CASSNRDRYSYGYTF.

The chain employs TRBV9 and TRBJ1-6; 7 bases line up with TRBD1. J was trimmed by 0 bases and V by 0 bases; bases with no gene match: 9. The CDR3 sequence is 19 residues long. Germline V gene lookup returns CDR1 SGDLS and CDR2 YYNGEE. CDR3 amino acids: CASSVASGQRSSYNSPLHF. CDR3 nucleotide sequence: TGTGCCAGCAGCGTAGCTTCGGGACAGCGGAGCTCCTATAATTCACCCCTCCACTTT. The full variable domain, with the rest looked up from reference TRBV9 and TRBJ1-6, is DSGVTQTPKHLITATGQRVTLRCSPRSGDLSVYWYQQSLDQGLQFLIQYYNGEERAKGNILERFSAQQFPDLHSELNLSSLELGDSALYFCASSVASGQRSSYNSPLHFGNGTRLTVT.

This clone was recorded only once. J is TRBJ1-2 and V is TRBV29-1; D perhaps matches TRBD1 (6 bases). The CDR3 runs to 14 residues. Between the trimmed V and J ends, which lost 1 base and 4 bases, there was a span of 13 bases. CDR1 is SQVTM and CDR2 is ANQGSEA in the germline V gene. CDR3 amino acids: CSVEGLDRLYGYTF. The CDR3 DNA is TGCAGCGTTGAAGGTCTGGACAGACTCTATGGCTACACCTTC. Complete variable domain (other parts from reference TRBV29-1 and TRBJ1-2): SAVISQKPSRDICQRGTSLTIQCQVDSQVTMMFWYRQQPGQSLTLIATANQGSEATYESGFVIDKFPISRPNLTFSTLTVSNMSPEDSSIYLCSVEGLDRLYGYTFGSGTRLTVV.

The genes are TRBV10-3 and TRBJ1-1; 10 bases are a match to TRBD1. V lost 5 bases to trimming and J lost 4 bases; unmatched junction nucleotides: 7. The CDR3 has 15 residues. CDR1 is ENHRY and CDR2 is SYGVKD in the germline V gene. The CDR3 spells CAISYDRGRGTEAFF. Written as DNA, the CDR3 is TGTGCCATCAGTTACGACAGGGGGCGAGGCACTGAAGCTTTCTTT.

This clone has only a few counts. The genes are TRBV27 and TRBJ1-6; perhaps TRBD1 as D (5 bases). The length of the CDR3 is 16 residues. The V gene lost 6 bases and the J gene lost 7 bases, with 19 bases spanning the gap. Looked up from germline, CDR1 is MNHEY and CDR2 is SMNVEV (reference sequence). The CDR3 protein is CASRTNGYRLNSPLHF. In DNA, the CDR3 is TGTGCCAGCAGAACCAACGGGTACAGGCTAAATTCACCCCTCCACTTT.

The chain employs TRBV5-4 and TRBJ2-3; 9 bases line up with TRBD1. The CDR3 contains 14 residues. V lost 4 bases to trimming and J lost 3 bases; unmatched junction nucleotides: 3. In germline, CDR1 is SGHNT, CDR2 YYREEE (reference sequence). DNA of the CDR3: TGTGCCAGCAGCACGGGACAGGGTACAGATACGCAGTATTTT. Amino acids: CASSTGQGTDTQYF.

This clone was counted only a few times. The chain links TRBV5-5 to TRBJ1-2; D remains ambiguous. This CDR3 contains 18 residues. The V and J ends lost 3 bases and 5 bases respectively, with 26 bases between them. Germline CDR1 SGHKS, CDR2 YYEKEE (reference sequence). The CDR3 coding sequence is TGTGCCAGCAGCTCCCAACTACCTAGTCGGGTCCTAAAATATGGCTACACCTTC. Protein product: CASSSQLPSRVLKYGYTF. The entire variable domain, with the rest obtained from reference TRBV5-5 and TRBJ1-2, is as follows: DAGVTQSPTHLIKTRGQQVTLRCSPISGHKSVSWYQQVLGQGPQFIFQYYEKEERGRGNFPDRFSARQFPNYSSELNVNALLLGDSALYLCASSSQLPSRVLKYGYTFGSGTRLTVV.

This clone was recorded only once. This sequence joins TRBV5-4 and TRBJ2-7; maybe TRBD2 (6 bases). Germline V lookup: CDR1 SGHNT, CDR2 YYREEE (reference sequence). The CDR3 totals 14 residues. V shed 4 bases and J shed 6 bases, with 17 bases lying between them. CDR3 region: CASSALWQGGEQYF. The CDR3 region has the DNA TGTGCCAGCAGCGCCCTTTGGCAGGGAGGCGAGCAGTACTTC.

The chain recombines TRBV6-6 with TRBJ2-1; 9 nucleotides align to TRBD1. J gave up 5 bases and V 6 bases, and 5 bases lay outside the gene matches. CDR1 is MNHNY, CDR2 SVGAGI, per germline (reference sequence). The CDR3 length is 14 residues. CDR3 sequence reads: CASRGTGRNNEQFF. The CDR3 coding sequence is TGTGCCAGCAGGGGGACAGGGAGGAACAATGAGCAGTTCTTC.

V usage is TRBV28 and J usage is TRBJ1-5; 8 bases agree with TRBD1. The V gene end was trimmed by 6 bases and the J gene end by 6 bases; junction bases not matched to a gene: 7. CDR1 and CDR2 from the germline V gene are MDHEN and SYDVKM. This CDR3 has 14 residues. This CDR3 is CASSRTGPGQPQHF. The DNA for the CDR3 is TGTGCCAGCAGCCGGACAGGGCCGGGTCAGCCCCAGCATTTT.

CDR3 sequence: CASSPGQGMNGYTF. Here the CDR3 DNA reads TGTGCCAGCAGCCCCGGACAGGGGATGAATGGCTACACCTTC. V and J are TRBV7-9 and TRBJ1-2; 9 bases match TRBD1. V was pared by 5 bases and J by 6 bases, with 7 bases of the junction left unmatched. The CDR3 contains 14 residues. Germline V gene lookup returns CDR1 SEHNR and CDR2 FQNEAQ (reference sequence). The whole variable domain, remainder taken from reference TRBV7-9 and TRBJ1-2, is DTGVSQNPRHKITKRGQNVTFRCDPISEHNRLYWYRQTLGQGPEFLTYFQNEAQLEKSRLLSDRFSAERPKGSFSTLEIQRTEQGDSAMYLCASSPGQGMNGYTFGSGTRLTVV.

The gene calls are TRBV18 and TRBJ2-7; 9 nucleotides align to TRBD1. CDR3 length: 14 residues. CDR1 and CDR2 from the germline V gene are KGHSH and LQKENI. The ends lost 3 bases at V and 5 bases at J; junction bases unmatched: 5. The CDR3 DNA is TGTGCCAGCTCACCCGAGGGACAGGGACACGAGCAGTACTTC. This codes for CASSPEGQGHEQYF.

The chain uses TRBV6-1 and TRBJ2-1; 10 bases agree with TRBD1. The CDR3 consists of 18 residues. CDR1 and CDR2 (germline): MNHNS, SASEGT. V dropped 2 bases and J dropped 4; count of bases not matched to a gene: 11. This chain's CDR3 is CASSERGGQGSLYNEQFF. In DNA form, the CDR3 reads TGTGCCAGCAGTGAAAGGGGGGGACAGGGGTCCCTATACAATGAGCAGTTCTTC.

The chain employs TRBV19 and TRBJ2-5, with D perhaps matching TRBD1 (5 bases). Germline CDR1 and CDR2: LNHDA and SQIVND (reference sequence). Trimming stripped 4 bases from V and 2 bases from J, with 8 bases between. This CDR3 has 13 amino acids. The CDR3 reads CASSKTGQETQYF. CDR3 coding DNA: TGTGCCAGTAGTAAAACAGGACAAGAGACCCAGTACTTC. The entire variable domain, with the rest obtained from reference TRBV19 and TRBJ2-5, is as follows: DGGITQSPKYLFRKEGQNVTLSCEQNLNHDAMYWYRQDPGQGLRLIYYSQIVNDFQKGDIAEGYSVSREKKESFPLTVTSAQKNPTAFYLCASSKTGQETQYFGPGTRLLVL.

The chain has TRBV6-6 and TRBJ1-1; possible D gene TRBD1, 5 bases. Per germline, CDR1 MNHNY and CDR2 SVGAGI (reference sequence). The CDR3 sequence is 13 residues long. V dropped 7 bases and J dropped 7 bases, with 16 bases sitting between them. CDR3 in DNA: TGTGCCAGCATCAACGGGGGGGGGAATGAAGCTTTCTTT. The encoded protein is CASINGGGNEAFF.

The chain is built from TRBV5-1 and TRBJ2-7; TRBD1 matches 10 bases. The germline CDR1 and CDR2 sequences are SGHRS and YFSETQ. The length of the CDR3 is 15 residues. J lost 3 bases, V lost 4 bases, and 7 bases had no gene match. DNA of the CDR3: TGCGCCAGCAGCCCGACAGGGGGCGGTTTCTACGAGCAGTACTTC. Translated: CASSPTGGGFYEQYF. The full variable domain, in which reference TRBV5-1 and TRBJ2-7 provide the parts outside the CDR3, is KAGVTQTPRYLIKTRGQQVTLSCSPISGHRSVSWYQQTPGQGLQFLFEYFSETQRNKGNFPGRFSGRQFSNSRSEMNVSTLELGDSALYLCASSPTGGGFYEQYFGPGTRLTVT.

V is TRBV5-6 and J is TRBJ2-1; 7 nucleotides match TRBD2. Germline V lookup: CDR1 SGHDT, CDR2 YYEEEE. The CDR3 totals 15 residues. V shed 4 bases, J shed 0 bases, and the junction held 4 bases outside the gene matches. The CDR3 nucleotides read TGTGCCAGCAGCCCGGAGCGGGACTCCTACAATGAGCAGTTCTTC. This encodes CASSPERDSYNEQFF.

This clone was observed once. This chain joins TRBV5-1 and TRBJ1-3, with D hard to call. The V end lost 0 bases, the J end lost 2 bases, and 6 bases lay between the germline ends. Germline V CDR1 and CDR2: SGHRS, YFSETQ. This CDR3 has 14 residues. For the CDR3, the DNA is TGCGCCAGCAGCTTGGTATCCCCTGGAAACACCATATATTTT. Its protein is CASSLVSPGNTIYF.

This clone was observed a handful of times. The rearrangement links TRBV14 to TRBJ1-1; D may be TRBD1 (6 bases). Germline V gene lookup returns CDR1 SGHDN and CDR2 FVKESK. V lost 1 base and J 1 base, leaving 22 bases between the germline ends. This CDR3 contains 19 residues. CDR3 loop: CASSQVHIQGTHENTEAFF. The DNA of the CDR3 is TGTGCCAGCAGCCAAGTTCACATCCAGGGGACCCACGAGAACACTGAAGCTTTCTTT.

The V gene is TRBV5-1, the J gene TRBJ1-6, with D hard to call. Trimming removed 4 bases at V and 7 bases at J, with 12 bases between. Germline CDR1 is SGHRS and CDR2 is YFSETQ. CDR3 length: 14 amino acids. In DNA, the CDR3 is TGCGCCAGCAGCGTGAGACCGGGGAATTCACCCCTCCACTTT. Its translation is CASSVRPGNSPLHF.